The rows below give T cell receptor beta chains drawn from one sample of a study of blood T cells in healthy people across ages. TCRdb itself ran the 5' RACE reads through MiXCR, one entry per CDR3 protein. The table lists over 950,000 distinct CDR3 sequences, around two fifths of them singletons, with 10% to 15% in the top ten. Sequencing was performed on blood. These receptors came from a man aged 18 to 29 in good health. The CDR3 runs from the conserved cysteine through the conserved F or W.

CDR3 protein	V gene	J gene
CASSPGTIQYF	TRBV6-5	TRBJ2-4
CASSHRAYGYTF	TRBV19	TRBJ1-2
CASNAGSYGYTF	TRBV12-3/TRBV12-4	TRBJ1-2
CASSLVTRVDTEAFF	TRBV7-2	TRBJ1-1
CAISGAGDFEKLFF	TRBV10-3	TRBJ1-4
CSANHGQLNEKLFF	TRBV20-1	TRBJ1-4
CTSTGDPYGYTF	TRBV29-1	TRBJ1-2
CASSTGFEQFF	TRBV12-3/TRBV12-4	TRBJ2-1
CSAIRDRGIQYF	TRBV20-1	TRBJ2-7
CASSVVPGGTGELFF	TRBV7-9	TRBJ2-2
CASSLAPTRDEKLFF	TRBV5-1	TRBJ1-4
CASSITVGQGDGYTF	TRBV2	TRBJ1-2
CASSFGGFEGAHTGELFF	TRBV28	TRBJ2-2
CASSQEMEGSYEQYF	TRBV4-3	TRBJ2-7
CASSHPGVLSSYEQYF	TRBV4-1	TRBJ2-7
CASSLVFAESYGYTF	TRBV7-9	TRBJ1-2
CATSPSGYNEQFF	TRBV24-1	TRBJ2-1
CASSLAAGAIKTDTQYF	TRBV5-4	TRBJ2-3
CASSLVGRGSNQPQHF	TRBV7-9	TRBJ1-5
CASSERGAVYGYTF	TRBV6-1	TRBJ1-2
CASVLITGGGADTQYF	TRBV7-2	TRBJ2-3
CASSQRGGPDTQYF	TRBV4-1	TRBJ2-3
CSAQDIWDHQPQHF	TRBV20-1	TRBJ1-5
CSAKEGREGQYF	TRBV20-1	TRBJ2-7
CASSLEGVFAEAFF	TRBV5-1	TRBJ1-1
CASSQEVNQPQHF	TRBV4-1	TRBJ1-5
CASSHLRLASGREQYF	TRBV4-2	TRBJ2-7